This record looks at one TCR beta chain sequence and its context. The authors' processing: It was from reference gene primer amplification that nucleated cell counts were estimated. Clones were read by immunoSEQ multiplex PCR, and TCRdb kept only the in-frame ones, dropping some. That table is the source of V, J and clone size, and D and trimming were worked out from the DNA. This sample carries some 100,000 clones, 85% to 90% of them seen once, and the ten largest clones take around 13%. This sample stems from a study of blood T cell repertoires in COVID-19. Across the study: Samples came from the United States, Italy and Spain, spanning acute and convalescent COVID-19. Nucleic acid was either cDNA or gDNA, and it came from T cells, B-cell-depleted T cells, or PBMCs.

This CDR3 comprises 13 residues. Per germline, CDR1 SGHNT and CDR2 YYREEE (reference sequence). With 4 bases removed from V and 3 bases from J, the gap between germline ends came to 9 bases. The clonotype comes from a human donor in a cohort sampled during active COVID-19. V gene TRBV5-4 combines with J gene TRBJ2-3, with D possibly matching TRBD2 (6 bases). The specimen sequenced was peripheral blood. CDR3 sequence: CASSRGGTDTQYF. Written as DNA, the CDR3 is TGTGCCAGCAGCCGCGGAGGGACAGATACGCAGTATTTT.